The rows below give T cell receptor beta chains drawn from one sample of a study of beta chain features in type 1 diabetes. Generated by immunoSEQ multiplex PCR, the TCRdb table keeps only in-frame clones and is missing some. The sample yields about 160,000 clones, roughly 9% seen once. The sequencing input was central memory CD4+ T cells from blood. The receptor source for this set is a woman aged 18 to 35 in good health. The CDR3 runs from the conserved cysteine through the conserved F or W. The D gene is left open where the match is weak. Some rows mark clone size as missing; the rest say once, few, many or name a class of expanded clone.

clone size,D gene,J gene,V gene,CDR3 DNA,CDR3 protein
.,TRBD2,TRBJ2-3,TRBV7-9,TGTGCCAGCAGCTCCCATAGCGGGAGGGGCACAGATACGCAGTATTTT,CASSSHSGRGTDTQYF
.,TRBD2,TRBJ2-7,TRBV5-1,TGCGCCAGCAGCTTGGGACTAGCGGGGCCCACCTACGAGCAGTACTTC,CASSLGLAGPTYEQYF
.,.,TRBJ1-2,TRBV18,TGTGCCAGCTCGCTCGAGAGAGCTTATGGCTACACCTTC,CASSLERAYGYTF
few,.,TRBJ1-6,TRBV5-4,TGTGCCAGCAGGACAGGTGACCTCTATAATTCACCCCTCCACTTT,CASRTGDLYNSPLHF
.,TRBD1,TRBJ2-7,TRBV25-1,TGTGCCAGCAGTGCCGACAGGGCCTCCTACGAGCAGTACTTC,CASSADRASYEQYF
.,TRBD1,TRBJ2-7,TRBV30,TGTGCCTGGAGTGTAGGACAGGCGGTCTACGAGCAGTACTTC,CAWSVGQAVYEQYF
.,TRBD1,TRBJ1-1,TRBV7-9,TGTGCCAGCAGCTTAGCGAAGGGGGCGGGCACTGAAGCTTTCTTT,CASSLAKGAGTEAFF
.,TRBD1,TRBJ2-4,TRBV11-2,TGTGCCAGCAGCGAGGGACAGGGGACTCAGTACTTC,CASSEGQGTQYF
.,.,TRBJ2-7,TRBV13,TGTGCCAGCAGCTTAGACCCGACAGGCTACGAGCAGTACTTC,CASSLDPTGYEQYF
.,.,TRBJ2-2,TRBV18,TGTGCCAGCTCGCGTCAGGTCGCGAACACCGGGGAGCTGTTTTTT,CASSRQVANTGELFF
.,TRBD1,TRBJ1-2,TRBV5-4,TGTGCCAGCAGCCGAACAGGGGGCGGAGGCTACACCTTC,CASSRTGGGGYTF
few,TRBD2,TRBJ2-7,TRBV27,TGTGCCAGCAGTTTATCAGGGAGGGGCGGGTACGAGCAGTACTTC,CASSLSGRGGYEQYF
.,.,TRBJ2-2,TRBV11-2,TGTGCCAGCAGCTTATCCCTCACCGGGGAGCTGTTTTTT,CASSLSLTGELFF
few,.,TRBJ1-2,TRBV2,TGTGCCAGCAGAACCCTTGGTGGGCTGACCACCTATGGCTACACCTTC,CASRTLGGLTTYGYTF
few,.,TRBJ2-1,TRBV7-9,TGTGCCAGCAGCCCAACAGAGAGCAATGAGCAGTTCTTC,CASSPTESNEQFF
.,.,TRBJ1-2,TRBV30,TGTGCCTCCACGCAGCGGGAAAAAAACTATGGCTACACCTTC,CASTQREKNYGYTF
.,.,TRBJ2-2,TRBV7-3,TGTGCCAGCAGCTTACGGCCCCGACAGAGCACCGGGGAGCTGTTTTTT,CASSLRPRQSTGELFF
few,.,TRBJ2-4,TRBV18,TGTGCCAGCTCACCATTGGCAGGGCAAAACATTCAGTACTTC,CASSPLAGQNIQYF
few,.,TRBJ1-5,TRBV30,TGTGCCTGGAGTGACCAGGGGCAACAGCCCCAGCATTTT,CAWSDQGQQPQHF
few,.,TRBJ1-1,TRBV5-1,TGCGCCAGCAGCCAAGGGGTCAGGGGCACTGAAGCTTTCTTT,CASSQGVRGTEAFF
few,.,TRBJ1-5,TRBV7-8,TGTGCCAGCAGCTTAGACAGGGTTCGGGCGAATCAGCCCCAGCATTTT,CASSLDRVRANQPQHF
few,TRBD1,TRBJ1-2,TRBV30,TGTGCCTGGAGTGGAACAGGGGCCCTCCGGCCAGGCTACACCTTC,CAWSGTGALRPGYTF
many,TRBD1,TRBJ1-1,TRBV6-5,TGTGCCAGCCTGGACAGGGGGAACGGTGAAGCTTTCTTT,CASLDRGNGEAFF
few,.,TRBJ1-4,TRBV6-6,TGTGCCAGCAGTTACCCCGGGGCCAGGGGTGAAAAACTGTTTTTT,CASSYPGARGEKLFF
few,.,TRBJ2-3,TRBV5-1,TGCGCCAGCAGCTTGCAGGTTGACGATACGCAGTATTTT,CASSLQVDDTQYF
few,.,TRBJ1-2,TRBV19,TGTGCCAGTAGTATCAACGGGAACTATGGCTACACCTTC,CASSINGNYGYTF
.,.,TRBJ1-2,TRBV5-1,TGCGCCAGCAGCCCGACCGGGAACACGGATAACTATGGCTACACCTTC,CASSPTGNTDNYGYTF
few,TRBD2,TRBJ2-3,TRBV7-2,TGTGCCAGCAGCAGCCCGGGAGGGAGCACAGATACGCAGTATTTT,CASSSPGGSTDTQYF
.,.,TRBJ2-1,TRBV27,TGTGCCAGCAGAACAGGGCACAATGAGCAGTTCTTC,CASRTGHNEQFF